These 19 T cell receptor beta chains share one sample of origin, sequenced in a study of shared clonotypes between healthy human individuals. Generated by immunoSEQ multiplex PCR, the TCRdb table keeps only in-frame clones and is missing some. The data show over a million clones, 95% to 99% seen once. What was sequenced was naive CD4+ T cells sorted from blood. Sample subset: CD45RA+ positively selected. All receptors derive from a man aged 25 to 40 in good health.

The gene calls are TRBV5-1 and TRBJ2-5, with 7 bases identical to TRBD1. The J call may be incorrect, as the DNA end agrees better with TRBJ2-7. The germline gives CDR1 SGHRS, CDR2 YFSETQ. The CDR3 totals 13 residues. The CDR3 DNA reads as TGCGCCAGCAGCCGTGACAGGGCATACGAGCAGTACTTC. Its translation is CASSRDRAYEQYF.

This clone was detected only once. The chain joins TRBV10-3 to TRBJ1-1, with D possibly being TRBD1 (5 bases). The germline gives CDR1 ENHRY, CDR2 SYGVKD. V was pared by 10 bases and J by 0 bases, with 21 bases between. The CDR3 has 16 residues. CDR3 sequence (DNA): TGTGCCACCACGATTCGGGGCTGGGGGATGAACACTGAAGCTTTCTTT. Protein: CATTIRGWGMNTEAFF.

This chain uses TRBV6-1 with TRBJ2-7, with 10 bases matching TRBD1. V was pared by 2 bases and J by 2 bases, with 3 bases of the junction left unmatched. This CDR3 has 15 residues. Per germline, CDR1 MNHNS and CDR2 SASEGT. This CDR3 is CASSERTGGTYEQYF. In DNA, the CDR3 is TGTGCCAGCAGTGAACGGACAGGGGGGACCTACGAGCAGTACTTC.

The chain recombines TRBV10-3 with TRBJ1-1, with 8 bases that match TRBD1. Germline trimming cut 6 bases from V and 1 base from J; bases unmatched to any gene: 7. CDR3 length: 15 residues. The germline V gene encodes CDR1 ENHRY and CDR2 SYGVKD. CDR3 nucleotide sequence: TGTGCCATCAGGACCAAAGACAGGGGGAACACTGAAGCTTTCTTT. Translated, it gives CAIRTKDRGNTEAFF.

The chain combines TRBV27 with TRBJ1-4; D possibly corresponds to TRBD1 (6 bases). Germline V gene sequence: CDR1 MNHEY, CDR2 SMNVEV (reference sequence). The length of the CDR3 is 14 residues. The V end lost 5 bases, the J end lost 6 bases, and 13 bases lay between the germline ends. CDR3 nucleotides: TGTGCCAGCAGTCCCTCAGGGGTGTATGAAAAACTGTTTTTT. It specifies CASSPSGVYEKLFF.

V usage is TRBV6-5 and J usage is TRBJ2-7, with 8 bases identical to TRBD1. Unmatched junction bases numbered 9, after V lost 7 bases and J lost 4 bases. The CDR3 consists of 14 residues. The germline gives CDR1 MNHEY, CDR2 SVGAGI. CDR3 nucleotides: TGTGCCAGCACCCACGGACAGGGACGTTACGAGCAGTACTTC. Its translation is CASTHGQGRYEQYF.

The CDR3 region has the DNA TGTGCCAGCAGCCCGCAGGGGGCTGGAAACACCATATATTTT. This gives the protein CASSPQGAGNTIYF. This chain uses TRBV5-4 with TRBJ1-3; 7 bases match TRBD1. CDR3 length: 14 residues. The germline V gene encodes CDR1 SGHNT and CDR2 YYREEE (reference sequence). V was clipped by 4 bases and J by 2 bases; unmatched bases: 3.

J is TRBJ2-6 and V is TRBV9; D is perhaps TRBD2 (5 bases). Trimming stripped 5 bases from V and 4 bases from J, with 10 bases between. This CDR3 has 14 residues. Germline assignment: CDR1 SGDLS and CDR2 YYNGEE. The DNA of the CDR3 is TGTGCCAGCAGACCCTCGGGAGGGGCCAACGTCCTGACTTTC. It codes for CASRPSGGANVLTF.

This chain joins TRBV25-1 and TRBJ2-7; D is tentatively TRBD1 or TRBD2 (5 bases each). The V end was cut by 4 bases, the J end by 0 bases, with 13 bases between. The CDR3 covers 15 residues. The germline gives CDR1 MGHDK, CDR2 SYGVNS. CDR3 protein: CASSGGAGSSYEQYF. The CDR3 coding sequence is TGTGCCAGCAGTGGTGGGGCAGGGAGCTCCTACGAGCAGTACTTC.

The rearrangement uses TRBV7-3 and TRBJ1-1, with TRBD1 as a possible D gene (5 bases). V was clipped by 0 bases and J by 1 base, with 9 bases between them. The CDR3 length is 15 residues. Germline CDR1 reads SGHTA; CDR2 reads FQGTGA. In DNA form, the CDR3 reads TGTGCCAGCAGCTTAACGCCGGGGGGGAACACTGAAGCTTTCTTT. It encodes CASSLTPGGNTEAFF. The complete variable domain, with remaining parts taken from reference TRBV7-3 and TRBJ1-1, reads GAGVSQTPSNKVTEKGKYVELRCDPISGHTALYWYRQSLGQGPEFLIYFQGTGAADDSGLPNDRFFAVRPEGSVSTLKIQRTERGDSAVYLCASSLTPGGNTEAFFGQGTRLTVV.

The rearrangement uses TRBV19 and TRBJ2-5; D not resolved. Germline lookup yields CDR1 LNHDA and CDR2 SQIVND (reference sequence). Deletions cut 3 bases from V and 4 bases from J, with 9 bases between. The CDR3 runs 13 residues. The CDR3 nucleotides are TGTGCCAGTAGTATGCGACCAACAGAGACCCAGTACTTC. Amino acids: CASSMRPTETQYF.

The chain combines TRBV10-3 with TRBJ2-1; TRBD2 matches at 9 bases. Germline-derived CDR1 and CDR2 are ENHRY and SYGVKD. Trimming cost V 6 bases and J 5 bases; bases outside gene matches: 8. The CDR3 totals 15 residues. The CDR3 is CAISPGTSSDNEQFF. The CDR3 nucleotides are TGTGCCATCAGCCCCGGGACTAGCAGTGACAATGAGCAGTTCTTC.

J is TRBJ2-7 and V is TRBV6-5; D may be TRBD2 (5 bases). The CDR3 contains 15 residues. Trimming pared 5 bases from V and 0 bases from J, leaving 14 bases between. Germline-derived CDR1 and CDR2 are MNHEY and SVGAGI. CDR3 in amino acids: CASSKFSVGSYEQYF. CDR3 DNA sequence: TGTGCCAGCAGTAAGTTTAGCGTCGGCTCCTACGAGCAGTACTTC.

This chain links TRBV4-2 with TRBJ1-3, with a weak D call TRBD1 (5 bases). Trimming pared 0 bases from V and 0 bases from J, leaving 12 bases between. Germline CDR1 is LGHNA and CDR2 is YNFKEQ. The CDR3 is made up of 17 amino acids. CDR3 amino acids: CASSQEGAGISGNTIYF. The CDR3 coding sequence is TGTGCCAGCAGCCAAGAGGGTGCAGGGATCTCTGGAAACACCATATATTTT.

The chain has TRBV7-3 and TRBJ2-1; unclear D gene. The CDR3 is made up of 16 amino acids. In germline, CDR1 is SGHTA, CDR2 FQGTGA. V lost 5 bases and J lost 5, with 19 bases in between. The CDR3 coding sequence is TGTGCCAGCAGCAGAATTAGCAGATTTGCCGACAATGAGCAGTTCTTC. It yields the protein CASSRISRFADNEQFF.

This chain's CDR3 is CASSLRDMNYGYTF. CDR3 in DNA: TGTGCCAGCAGCTTGAGGGACATGAACTATGGCTACACCTTC. The rearrangement links TRBV11-2 to TRBJ1-2, with D perhaps TRBD1 (6 bases). The length of the CDR3 is 14 residues. Looked up from germline, CDR1 is SGHAT and CDR2 is FQNNGV. The germline V and J ends were trimmed by 3 bases and 2 bases, with 10 bases remaining between them. The whole variable domain, remainder taken from reference TRBV11-2 and TRBJ1-2, is EAGVAQSPRYKIIEKRQSVAFWCNPISGHATLYWYQQILGQGPKLLIQFQNNGVVDDSQLPKDRFSAERLKGVDSTLKIQPAKLEDSAVYLCASSLRDMNYGYTFGSGTRLTVV.

The chain links TRBV6-1 to TRBJ2-7; D is possibly TRBD2 (6 bases). The germline gives CDR1 MNHNS, CDR2 SASEGT. CDR3 length: 12 amino acids. V shed 10 bases and J shed 2 bases, with 12 bases lying between them. The CDR3 nucleotides read TGTGCCACCGAGGGGAGGACCTACGAGCAGTACTTC. The encoded protein is CATEGRTYEQYF.

The chain employs TRBV4-3 and TRBJ1-1; D ambiguous. The CDR3 covers 14 residues. The germline V gene encodes CDR1 LGHNA and CDR2 YSLEER. Trimming stripped 0 bases from V and 3 bases from J, with 8 bases between. The CDR3 here is CASSQDRADTEAFF. The CDR3 DNA is TGCGCCAGCAGCCAAGATAGGGCGGACACTGAAGCTTTCTTT.

This chain connects TRBV5-1 to TRBJ1-1, with D maybe TRBD1 (5 bases). CDR3 length equals 16 residues. CDR1 and CDR2 from the germline V gene are SGHRS and YFSETQ. Trimming took 4 bases from V and 2 from J, leaving 18 bases between them. In DNA form, the CDR3 reads TGCGCCAGCAGCCCTTTTACCCGAGGGGAAAACACTGAAGCTTTCTTT. This sequence encodes CASSPFTRGENTEAFF.